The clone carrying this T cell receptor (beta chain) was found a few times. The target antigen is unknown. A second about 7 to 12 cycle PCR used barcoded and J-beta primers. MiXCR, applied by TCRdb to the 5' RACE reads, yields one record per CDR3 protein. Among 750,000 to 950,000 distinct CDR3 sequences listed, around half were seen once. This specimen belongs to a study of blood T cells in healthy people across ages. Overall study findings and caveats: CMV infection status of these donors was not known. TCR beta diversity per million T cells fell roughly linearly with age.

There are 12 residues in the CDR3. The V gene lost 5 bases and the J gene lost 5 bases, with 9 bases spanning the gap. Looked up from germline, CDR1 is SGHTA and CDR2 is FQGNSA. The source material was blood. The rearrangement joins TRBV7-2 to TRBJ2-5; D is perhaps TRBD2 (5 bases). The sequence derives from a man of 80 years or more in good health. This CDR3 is CASSPQRETQYF. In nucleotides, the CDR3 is TGTGCCAGCAGCCCGCAGCGGGAGACCCAGTACTTC. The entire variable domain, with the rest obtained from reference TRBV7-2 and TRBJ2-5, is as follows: GAGVSQSPSNKVTEKGKDVELRCDPISGHTALYWYRQSLGQGLEFLIYFQGNSAPDKSGLPSDRFSAERTGGSVSTLTIQRTQQEDSAVYLCASSPQRETQYFGPGTRLLVL.